Sequencing of this T cell receptor beta chain was carried out in a study of type 1 regulatory T cells. Study background: An in vitro protocol generated T-allo10, a Tr1-enriched, alloantigen-specific CD4 T cell product.

TCRdb processed the reads anew with MiXCR; each CDR3 protein has one entry. The table lists 2,600 or so distinct CDR3 sequences, around 6.3% of them singletons. V lost 1 base, J lost 4 bases, and 9 bases lay in between. The germline CDR1 and CDR2 sequences are SGHRS and YFSETQ. The CDR3 runs to 13 residues. By sample share, this clonotype is medium-sized (0.01 to 0.1%). The sample taken for sequencing was CD4+ T cells, either the whole sample or a sorted fraction (not recorded which). The TCR sequence derives from a human donor in good health. The chain employs TRBV5-1 and TRBJ2-7; possibly TRBD1 for D (5 bases). The CDR3 DNA reads as TGCGCCAGCAGCTTGTTCAGGGAATACGAGCAGTACTTC. Translating it yields CASSLFREYEQYF.